By sample share, the clone carrying this TCR beta chain is medium-sized (0.01 to 0.1%). One entry per CDR3 protein, called by TCRdb with MiXCR from the 5' RACE reads. The sample records tens of thousands of distinct CDR3 sequences, roughly 2.8% being singletons. The record originates from a study of early T cells in non-severe SARS-CoV-2 infection. The CDR3 loop spans 15 amino acids. V was pared by 11 bases and J by 0 bases, with 17 bases between. Germline V gene sequence: CDR1 MNHEY, CDR2 SVGAGI. The chain recombines TRBV6-5 with TRBJ2-1; the D gene is possibly TRBD2 (7 bases). The TCR sequence derives from an adult who was a healthcare worker with PCR-confirmed SARS-CoV-2 infection or an uninfected control (not recorded which). The sample comprised whole blood. The DNA for the CDR3 is TGTGCCGTCACCGAGGGGGGGGACTCCTACAATGAGCAGTTCTTC. It yields the protein CAVTEGGDSYNEQFF.